These 28 T cell receptor beta chains came from one sample sequenced in a study of cytomegalovirus exposure and HLA in healthy donors. Both 60 Vbeta primers and 13 Jbeta primers went into the PCR. Using immunoSEQ multiplex PCR, the repertoire was profiled, and TCRdb retains in-frame clones only, with some absent. This table holds around 100,000 clones, about four fifths found once. Source material: PBMCs. Receptor source: a man aged 30 to 45 in good health and CMV-seropositive.

This chain joins TRBV28 and TRBJ2-5; 7 bases agree with TRBD1. CDR3 length equals 16 residues. The germline gives CDR1 MDHEN, CDR2 SYDVKM. Germline trimming cut 1 base from V and 5 bases from J; bases unmatched to any gene: 10. CDR3 protein: CASSLLGGLSDETQYF. The CDR3 DNA is TGTGCCAGCAGTTTATTAGGGGGCTTATCGGATGAGACCCAGTACTTC.

The sample holds one count of this clone. The chain employs TRBV18 and TRBJ2-1; 9 bases line up with TRBD1. V lost 3 bases, J lost 5 bases, and 8 bases stayed unmatched. Germline V gives CDR1 KGHSH, CDR2 LQKENI. The CDR3 length is 16 residues. CDR3 protein: CASSPYRGPSDNEQFF. In DNA form, the CDR3 reads TGTGCCAGCTCACCCTACAGGGGGCCAAGTGACAATGAGCAGTTCTTC. Supplemented by reference TRBV18 and TRBJ2-1, the full variable domain reads NAGVMQNPRHLVRRRGQEARLRCSPMKGHSHVYWYRQLPEEGLKFMVYLQKENIIDESGMPKERFSAEFPKEGPSILRIQQVVRGDSAAYFCASSPYRGPSDNEQFFGPGTRLTVL.

The chain is built from TRBV18 and TRBJ2-3; tentatively, D is TRBD1 (5 bases). Trimming left V 3 bases short and J 1 base short, with 11 bases between. The CDR3 consists of 15 residues. Germline values: CDR1 KGHSH, CDR2 LQKENI. CDR3 in amino acids: CASSPPGHGTDTQYF. The CDR3 DNA is TGTGCCAGCTCACCTCCTGGACACGGCACAGATACGCAGTATTTT.

J is TRBJ2-2 and V is TRBV5-4, with TRBD1 identical over 9 bases. The CDR3 is 17 amino acids. CDR1 and CDR2 from the germline V gene are SGHNT and YYREEE (reference sequence). V dropped 0 bases and J dropped 1; count of bases not matched to a gene: 4. The CDR3 region is CASSLARGQGNTGELFF. Written as DNA, the CDR3 is TGTGCCAGCAGCTTGGCCCGGGGACAGGGGAACACCGGGGAGCTGTTTTTT. Drawing the rest from reference TRBV5-4 and TRBJ2-2, the complete variable domain is ETGVTQSPTHLIKTRGQQVTLRCSSQSGHNTVSWYQQALGQGPQFIFQYYREEENGRGNFPPRFSGLQFPNYSSELNVNALELDDSALYLCASSLARGQGNTGELFFGEGSRLTVL.

V usage is TRBV21-1 and J usage is TRBJ1-5. TRBV21-1 is noted as a pseudogene. This CDR3 contains 14 residues. CDR3: CAMQSCGGLQPQHF. As DNA, the CDR3 is TGTGCCATGCAATCGTGCGGGGGCCTTCAGCCCCAGCATTTT.

The rearrangement joins TRBV10-3 to TRBJ2-2; TRBD1 aligns across 7 bases. V gave up 5 bases and J gave up 5 bases; unmatched junction bases: 14. CDR1 and CDR2 (germline): ENHRY, SYGVKD. The length of the CDR3 is 17 residues. CDR3 nucleotides: TGTGCCATCAGTTCCACTACAGGGGACACCCATACCGGGGAGCTGTTTTTT. Translated, it gives CAISSTTGDTHTGELFF.

This sequence joins TRBV30 and TRBJ2-7; TRBD1 matches at 7 bases. The CDR3 covers 12 residues. After removal of 4 bases from V and 2 bases from J, the junction contained 2 bases not matched to a gene. The germline V gene has CDR1 GTSNPN and CDR2 SVGIG (reference sequence). The CDR3 sequence is CAWNRGAYEQYF. DNA of the CDR3: TGTGCCTGGAACAGGGGCGCCTACGAGCAGTACTTC.

The genes are TRBV11-3 and TRBJ1-2; 8 nucleotides align to TRBD1. The germline V gene has CDR1 SGHNT and CDR2 YENEEA. V lost 3 bases and J lost 8; bases outside the gene matches: 5. CDR3 length: 13 amino acids. As DNA, the CDR3 is TGTGCCAGCAGCTTTAGGACAGGGTACGGCTACACCTTC. Translating gives CASSFRTGYGYTF.

Worth noting for this clone: Different DNA sequences within this sample yield the same CDR3. The chain links TRBV27 to TRBJ2-7; 10 bases are a match to TRBD2. Germline values: CDR1 MNHEY, CDR2 SMNVEV (reference sequence). V lost 4 bases and J lost 1; bases outside the gene matches: 19. This CDR3 comprises 20 residues. The CDR3 DNA sequence: TGTGCCAGCAGTTGCGCCCTAGCGGGAGAAGGCAAGGAGCAGTCCTACGAGCAGTACGTC. Translating gives CASSCALAGEGKEQSYEQYV.

Remarks on this clone: The conserved phenylalanine or tryptophan is not found at the CDR3 terminus, so this likely reflects a read error. V gene TRBV20-1 combines with J gene TRBJ2-7, with D tentatively TRBD2 (5 bases). Germline V gene sequence: CDR1 DFQATT, CDR2 SNEGSKA (reference sequence). V lost 5 bases and J 3 bases, leaving 8 bases between the germline ends. There are 11 residues in the CDR3. The CDR3 loop is CSAPGVYEQYL. DNA of the CDR3: TGCAGTGCTCCCGGGGTCTACGAGCAGTACCTC.

The genes are TRBV5-1 and TRBJ1-5; D gene unclear. V lost 0 bases and J 2 bases, leaving 15 bases between the germline ends. The germline CDR1 and CDR2 sequences are SGHRS and YFSETQ. The CDR3 is 17 amino acids. This CDR3 reads CASSLGPLPPGNQPQHF. In DNA form, the CDR3 reads TGCGCCAGCAGCTTGGGCCCCCTGCCCCCGGGCAATCAGCCCCAGCATTTT.

The rearrangement uses TRBV9 and TRBJ1-2, with D tentatively TRBD1 (5 bases). Germline V gene data show CDR1 as SGDLS and CDR2 as YYNGEE. Trimming cost V 1 base and J 3 bases, with 10 bases left between them. The CDR3 length is 14 residues. CDR3 sequence: CASSVKTEDYGYTF. CDR3 bases: TGTGCCAGCAGCGTAAAGACAGAGGACTATGGCTACACCTTC.

This clone appeared a single time. The chain uses TRBV7-8 and TRBJ1-1; 8 bases are shared with TRBD1. After removal of 5 bases from V and 10 bases from J, the junction contained 15 bases not matched to a gene. The germline V gene encodes CDR1 SGHVS and CDR2 FQNEAQ. This CDR3 has 15 residues. CDR3 DNA sequence: TGTGCCAGCAGCCCATCGACAGGGGAAAGGTTCGTAGCTTTCTTT. Its translation: CASSPSTGERFVAFF.

This chain joins TRBV6-1 and TRBJ2-7; the match to TRBD2 covers 8 bases. CDR1 and CDR2 (germline): MNHNS, SASEGT. J was trimmed by 9 bases and V by 8 bases; bases with no gene match: 9. The CDR3 is made up of 12 amino acids. The chain's CDR3 is CASREGDIGQYV. DNA for the CDR3: TGTGCCAGCCGGGAGGGGGACATAGGGCAGTACGTC.

The chain employs TRBV29-1 and TRBJ2-7; D perhaps matches TRBD1 (6 bases). The ends were cut back, 6 bases at V and 5 bases at J, with 14 bases in the middle. Germline CDR1 reads SQVTM; CDR2 reads ANQGSEA. The CDR3 contains 12 residues. The CDR3 loop is CSVQRDRHEQYF. The CDR3 DNA is TGCAGCGTCCAAAGAGACAGGCACGAGCAGTACTTC.

V and J are TRBV6-5 and TRBJ1-2, with no clear D. V was clipped by 7 bases and J by 2 bases, with 17 bases between them. Germline CDR1 MNHEY, CDR2 SVGAGI. The CDR3 runs 15 residues. CDR3: CASTEGGRRNYGYTF. The CDR3 bases are TGTGCCAGCACCGAGGGAGGGAGGAGAAACTATGGCTACACCTTC.

The V and J genes are TRBV5-6 and TRBJ1-2; D is uncertain. From germline, CDR1 is SGHDT and CDR2 YYEEEE. With 1 base removed from V and 2 bases from J, the gap between germline ends came to 9 bases. The CDR3 totals 14 residues. Here the CDR3 DNA reads TGTGCCAGCAGCTTGAACAGACCGAACTATGGCTACACCTTC. Translating gives CASSLNRPNYGYTF. The whole variable domain, filled in from reference TRBV5-6 and TRBJ1-2, reads DAGVTQSPTHLIKTRGQQVTLRCSPKSGHDTVSWYQQALGQGPQFIFQYYEEEERQRGNFPDRFSGHQFPNYSSELNVNALLLGDSALYLCASSLNRPNYGYTFGSGTRLTVV.

This chain's CDR3 is CAGRPGQGSTGELFF. In DNA form, the CDR3 reads TGCGCCGGGCGGCCGGGACAGGGAAGCACCGGGGAGCTGTTTTTT. The chain couples TRBV5-1 to TRBJ2-2; 9 positions match TRBD1. Germline loops: CDR1 SGHRS, CDR2 YFSETQ. V was clipped by 10 bases and J by 4 bases; unmatched bases: 11. The CDR3 is 15 amino acids.

This clone has a single count. The chain employs TRBV11-3 and TRBJ1-3, with D maybe TRBD1 (5 bases). The CDR3 consists of 15 residues. Trimming pared 5 bases from V and 2 bases from J, leaving 13 bases between. Germline V CDR1 and CDR2: SGHNT, YENEEA. The CDR3 spells CASSPSGLTGNTIYF. CDR3 sequence (DNA): TGTGCCAGCAGCCCCTCGGGACTGACTGGAAACACCATATATTTT.

The V gene is TRBV4-2, the J gene TRBJ2-7, with 8 bases lining up with TRBD2. V was pared by 4 bases and J by 1 base, with 15 bases of the junction left unmatched. The CDR3 sequence is 18 residues long. The germline V gene encodes CDR1 LGHNA and CDR2 YNFKEQ. CDR3 residues: CASSRRLAGQKESYEQYV. The CDR3 region has the DNA TGTGCCAGCAGCCGGAGGCTAGCGGGCCAAAAGGAGTCCTACGAGCAGTACGTC.

The chain is built from TRBV6-5 and TRBJ1-4, with a possible D match to TRBD1 (5 bases). Germline CDR1 reads MNHEY; CDR2 reads SVGAGI. Trimming left V 5 bases short and J 8 bases short, with 18 bases between. The CDR3 consists of 15 residues. The CDR3 DNA sequence: TGTGCCAGCAGTAGGGCCTTGGCAGGGTCCGAAAAACTGTTTTTT. The encoded protein is CASSRALAGSEKLFF.

This clone has a single count. This chain links TRBV15 with TRBJ1-5; maybe TRBD1 (6 bases). V lost 1 base and J lost 0, with 22 bases in between. Per germline, CDR1 LNHNV and CDR2 YYDKDF (reference sequence). CDR3 length: 20 amino acids. CDR3 sequence reads: CATSRGPRYTGSDSNQPQHF. DNA for the CDR3: TGTGCCACCAGCAGAGGCCCAAGATATACAGGGAGTGATAGCAATCAGCCCCAGCATTTT.

Turning to this clone: Different DNA sequences within this sample yield the same CDR3. J is TRBJ2-7 and V is TRBV5-1, with D maybe TRBD1 (6 bases). The ends were cut back, 3 bases at V and 3 bases at J, with 22 bases in the middle. This CDR3 comprises 17 residues. Germline loops: CDR1 SGHRS, CDR2 YFSETQ. CDR3 loop: CASSSDPRGQEFYEQYF. For the CDR3, the DNA is TGCGCCAGCAGCTCGGATCCCAGGGGACAAGAATTCTACGAGCAGTACTTC.

The rearrangement uses TRBV6-1 and TRBJ1-6, with 9 nucleotides matching TRBD1. The trim removed 1 base at V and 9 bases at J, leaving 19 bases unmatched. The CDR3 length is 20 residues. Germline V gene data show CDR1 as MNHNS and CDR2 as SASEGT. The CDR3 nucleotides read TGTGCCAGCAGTGAAGGCCGCCTCCGGGACAGGGCTGGATATGGTTCACCCCTCCACTTT. Its protein is CASSEGRLRDRAGYGSPLHF.

The gene calls are TRBV19 and TRBJ2-7; D gene uncertain. The CDR3 loop spans 13 amino acids. V lost 3 bases and J lost 2, with 8 bases in between. Germline loops: CDR1 LNHDA, CDR2 SQIVND (reference sequence). The CDR3 loop reads CASSIAGTYEQYF. CDR3 DNA: TGTGCCAGTAGTATCGCAGGTACCTACGAGCAGTACTTC.

The chain combines TRBV18 with TRBJ2-3; 8 nucleotides align to TRBD1. Per the germline V gene, CDR1 is KGHSH and CDR2 is LQKENI. The trim removed 6 bases at V and 1 base at J, leaving 9 bases unmatched. CDR3 length: 16 residues. CDR3 residues: CASSLNRGSGTDTQYF. CDR3 nucleotides: TGTGCCAGCTCGCTAAACAGGGGGAGCGGCACAGATACGCAGTATTTT.

The chain combines TRBV29-1 with TRBJ1-4; maybe TRBD1 (6 bases). The CDR3 spans 13 residues. V was pared by 5 bases and J by 8 bases, with 15 bases between. In germline, CDR1 is SQVTM, CDR2 ANQGSEA. CDR3 loop: CSVQQGSWEKLFF. CDR3 in DNA: TGCAGCGTTCAACAGGGTTCGTGGGAAAAACTGTTTTTT.

This chain joins TRBV5-1 and TRBJ2-4; 10 positions match TRBD1. The CDR3 loop spans 17 amino acids. V lost 3 bases, J lost 4 bases, and 10 bases stayed unmatched. The V gene's germline CDR1 is SGHRS and CDR2 YFSETQ. The DNA of the CDR3 is TGCGCCAGCAGCTCCTCGCCAGAGGACAGGGGGAAAAACATTCAGTACTTC. This codes for CASSSSPEDRGKNIQYF.